This TCR beta chain was captured in a study of memory CD4+ T cells and cytomegalovirus serostatus. Study-level points and caveats: About two fifths of the roughly 150 known CMV-associated TCRbeta sequences appeared in CD4+ memory.

A note on this clone: What it binds is unknown.

Germline V gene lookup returns CDR1 LNHDA and CDR2 SQIVND (reference sequence). This CDR3 is built from 14 residues. The V and J ends lost 3 bases and 7 bases respectively, with 13 bases between them. The sort gate was single viable CD3+CD4+CD8-CD45RO+ cells for memory CD4+ T cells. Here immunoSEQ multiplex PCR was the method, and the copy in TCRdb shows in-frame clones only, minus some. The sample comprises 80,000 to 100,000 clones, approximately 80% of which are singletons, and 3.6% rests with the top ten. The chain is built from TRBV19 and TRBJ2-4; possibly TRBD1 or TRBD2 for D (5 bases each). The sequenced sample was memory CD4+ T cells from blood. This clonotype originated in an adult in good health and CMV-seropositive. The CDR3 DNA reads as TGTGCCAGTAGTATGGCCGGGGCCCGGAACATTCAGTACTTC. Residues: CASSMAGARNIQYF.